This entry is about one TCR beta chain. Assay used: immunoSEQ multiplex PCR; TCRdb lists only in-frame clones, some missing. The table shows under 250,000 clones, with approximately 85% occurring only once. Clinical history as reported by participants underpinned cohort assignment. The sample originates from a study of blood T cell repertoires in COVID-19. Germline values: CDR1 SGHAT, CDR2 FQNNGV. With V trimmed by 7 bases and J by 5 bases, 11 bases remained unmatched. The CDR3 length is 16 residues. V is TRBV11-2 and J is TRBJ2-2; 9 bases line up with TRBD2. This TCR derives from a woman aged 45 to 65 with acute COVID-19. Sequencing used PBMCs or T cells enriched from blood (not recorded which). The CDR3 region has the DNA TGTGCCAGCACCCAAAGAGCGGGGGGCCGGACCGGGGAGCTGTTTTTT. Translation: CASTQRAGGRTGELFF.